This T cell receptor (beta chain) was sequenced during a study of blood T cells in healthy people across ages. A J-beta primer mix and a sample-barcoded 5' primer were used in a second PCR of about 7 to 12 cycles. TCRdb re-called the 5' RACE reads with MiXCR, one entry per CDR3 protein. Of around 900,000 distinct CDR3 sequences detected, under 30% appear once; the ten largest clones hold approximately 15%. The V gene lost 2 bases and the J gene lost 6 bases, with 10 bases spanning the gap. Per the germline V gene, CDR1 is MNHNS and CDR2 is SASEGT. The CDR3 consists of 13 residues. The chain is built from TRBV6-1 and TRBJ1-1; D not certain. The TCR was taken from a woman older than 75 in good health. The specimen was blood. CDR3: CASSERPAAEAFF. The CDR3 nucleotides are TGTGCCAGCAGTGAACGCCCCGCGGCTGAAGCTTTCTTT.